What follows are 27 T cell receptor beta chains derived from one specimen sequenced in a study of shared clonotypes between healthy human individuals. This table comes from immunoSEQ multiplex PCR, and its TCRdb copy is limited to in-frame clones, with some not included. The table has approximately 2.5 million clones, approximately 94% seen once. Sequenced material: naive CD4+ T cells from PBMCs. Subset denoted: CD45RA+ positively selected. Receptors were obtained from a man aged 18 to 35 in good health. Some clones in this sample may be carry-over from other donors' samples.

This chain uses TRBV9 with TRBJ2-5, with TRBD2 matching over 10 bases. The CDR3 totals 17 residues. Losses at the gene ends were 0 bases for V and 2 bases for J; bases not matched to a gene: 7. Germline V gene sequence: CDR1 SGDLS, CDR2 YYNGEE. The CDR3 DNA reads as TGTGCCAGCAGCGTAGGGGTAGCGGGGGGAATACAAGAGACCCAGTACTTC. It yields the protein CASSVGVAGGIQETQYF.

The rearrangement links TRBV4-3 to TRBJ2-3, with 7 bases fitting TRBD2. The CDR3 is made up of 15 amino acids. Trimming cost V 3 bases and J 3 bases; bases outside gene matches: 6. Per germline, CDR1 LGHNA and CDR2 YSLEER. The CDR3 coding sequence is TGCGCCAGCAGCCATCTAGCGGAGTGGACAGATACGCAGTATTTT. Translated: CASSHLAEWTDTQYF.

This clone was recorded only once. V gene TRBV2 combines with J gene TRBJ2-6; TRBD2 might be the D (6 bases). The CDR3 covers 15 residues. Germline-derived CDR1 and CDR2 are SNHLY and FYNNEI. The V end lost 6 bases, the J end lost 4 bases, and 13 bases lay between the germline ends. The CDR3 DNA reads TGTGCCAGCAGCCCCACGGGGGTCGGGGCCAACGTCCTGACTTTC. Amino acids: CASSPTGVGANVLTF.

The V call is TRBV6-6, the J call TRBJ1-5; D might be TRBD1 (6 bases). V lost 4 bases to trimming and J lost 7 bases, with 11 bases between them. CDR1 and CDR2 from the germline V gene are MNHNY and SVGAGI (reference sequence). The CDR3 contains 13 residues. CDR3 bases: TGTGCCAGCAGTTGGGGGCGCGGGCAGCCCCAGCATTTT. Translation: CASSWGRGQPQHF.

The chain is built from TRBV6-6 and TRBJ2-2; tentative D call: TRBD2 (5 bases). The ends were cut back, 8 bases at V and 1 base at J, with 8 bases in the middle. The V gene's germline CDR1 is MNHNY and CDR2 SVGAGI (reference sequence). The CDR3 has 13 residues. CDR3 bases: TGTGCCAGCGGCCGGGGGAACACCGGGGAGCTGTTTTTT. The encoded protein is CASGRGNTGELFF.

The genes are TRBV27 and TRBJ2-7; the D gene could be TRBD1 or TRBD2 (6 bases each). V was pared by 3 bases and J by 4 bases, with 10 bases between. The CDR3 has 13 residues. Germline V gene sequence: CDR1 MNHEY, CDR2 SMNVEV (reference sequence). The DNA of the CDR3 is TGTGCCAGCAGTTTGTGGAGGGGGTACGAGCAGTACTTC. It yields the protein CASSLWRGYEQYF.

The genes are TRBV21-1 and TRBJ2-1; the table's D call TRBD1 went unverified against the DNA. TRBV21-1 is a pseudogene. The CDR3 runs 19 residues. CDR3 loop: CASSKGSCAADSSYNEQFF. In nucleotides, the CDR3 is TGTGCCAGCAGCAAGGGTTCGTGCGCGGCGGACAGCTCCTACAATGAGCAGTTCTTC.

This chain joins TRBV28 and TRBJ2-1; tentatively, D is TRBD1 or TRBD2 (5 bases each). V was cut by 6 bases and J by 10 bases, with 13 bases left in between. Germline V gene sequence: CDR1 MDHEN, CDR2 SYDVKM. CDR3 size: 12 residues. The CDR3 sequence: CASSPRGGEQFF. The CDR3 DNA is TGTGCCAGCAGCCCACGTGGGGGAGAGCAGTTCTTC.

J is TRBJ2-3 and V is TRBV9; D unresolved. Germline CDR1 and CDR2: SGDLS and YYNGEE. There are 14 residues in the CDR3. Trimming left V 0 bases short and J 2 bases short, with 7 bases between. The CDR3 spells CASSVALLTDTQYF. CDR3 sequence (DNA): TGTGCCAGCAGCGTAGCCCTACTCACAGATACGCAGTATTTT.

J is TRBJ2-6 and V is TRBV5-1; D gene uncertain. The V end lost 0 bases, the J end lost 0 bases, and 10 bases lay between the germline ends. CDR1 SGHRS and CDR2 YFSETQ come from the germline V gene. CDR3 length equals 17 residues. DNA of the CDR3: TGCGCCAGCAGCTTGGCAGGAATCGACTCTGGGGCCAACGTCCTGACTTTC. Its protein is CASSLAGIDSGANVLTF.

CDR3 sequence reads: CASSRTWDRAYLGTGNTIYF. The CDR3, as DNA: TGTGCCAGCAGTCGGACCTGGGACAGGGCCTATTTGGGTACTGGAAACACCATATATTTT. V and J are TRBV27 and TRBJ1-3; 9 positions agree with TRBD1. Trimming at V came to 5 bases and at J to 2 bases, leaving 19 bases not matched to a gene. The CDR3 consists of 20 residues. CDR1 MNHEY and CDR2 SMNVEV come from the germline V gene (reference sequence).

The chain has TRBV14 and TRBJ2-1; 7 bases are shared with TRBD2. The CDR3 extends over 17 amino acids. V shed 0 bases, J shed 0 bases, and the junction held 5 bases outside the gene matches. Germline V gene lookup returns CDR1 SGHDN and CDR2 FVKESK. The CDR3 nucleotides are TGTGCCAGCAGCCAAGATAAAGCGGGGACCTCCTACAATGAGCAGTTCTTC. Amino acid sequence: CASSQDKAGTSYNEQFF.

This clone was recorded a few times. The chain combines TRBV15 with TRBJ1-5; 7 positions match TRBD1. The CDR3 extends over 16 amino acids. After removal of 3 bases from V and 4 bases from J, the junction contained 9 bases not matched to a gene. Germline lookup yields CDR1 LNHNV and CDR2 YYDKDF (reference sequence). The DNA of the CDR3 is TGTGCCACCAGCAGGGGGTGGGACAGTTCTAATCAGCCCCAGCATTTT. Its protein product is CATSRGWDSSNQPQHF.

The chain links TRBV7-4 to TRBJ1-5; 8 nucleotides agree with TRBD1. The CDR3 consists of 15 residues. Germline assignment: CDR1 SGHVT and CDR2 SQSDAQ. The V gene end was trimmed by 11 bases and the J gene end by 5 bases; junction bases not matched to a gene: 14. The CDR3 nucleotides read TGTGCCGGCACCCGAGACAGGGGCGAGTATCAGCCCCAGCATTTT. This sequence encodes CAGTRDRGEYQPQHF.

The chain joins TRBV7-2 to TRBJ1-4; 8 bases map to TRBD1. V lost 0 bases and J lost 8; bases outside the gene matches: 5. CDR1 is SGHTA and CDR2 is FQGNSA in the germline V gene. The CDR3 loop spans 15 amino acids. CDR3 region: CASSLARGQGEKLFF. CDR3 sequence (DNA): TGTGCCAGCAGCTTAGCCAGGGGGCAAGGAGAAAAACTGTTTTTT.

The chain recombines TRBV19 with TRBJ1-4; D perhaps matches TRBD1 (5 bases). The CDR3 covers 14 residues. The V gene's germline CDR1 is LNHDA and CDR2 SQIVND (reference sequence). V lost 6 bases, J lost 4 bases, and 12 bases lay in between. CDR3 in amino acids: CASSGTVYNEKLFF. In DNA form, the CDR3 reads TGTGCCAGTAGCGGGACGGTCTATAATGAAAAACTGTTTTTT.

The chain carries TRBV7-8 and TRBJ1-1; D call uncertain. Germline CDR1 SGHVS, CDR2 FQNEAQ. There are 14 residues in the CDR3. V dropped 5 bases and J dropped 0 bases, with 10 bases sitting between them. CDR3 region: CASSKGPMNTEAFF. The CDR3, as DNA: TGTGCCAGCAGCAAAGGACCGATGAACACTGAAGCTTTCTTT. The complete variable domain, with remaining parts taken from reference TRBV7-8 and TRBJ1-1, reads GAGVSQSPRYKVAKRGQDVALRCDPISGHVSLFWYQQALGQGPEFLTYFQNEAQLDKSGLPSDRFFAERPEGSVSTLKIQRTQQEDSAVYLCASSKGPMNTEAFFGQGTRLTVV.

V and J are TRBV19 and TRBJ2-5; D might be TRBD1 or TRBD2, each matching 6 bases. V lost 5 bases and J lost 2, with 15 bases in between. Germline V gives CDR1 LNHDA, CDR2 SQIVND (reference sequence). The CDR3 has 15 residues. CDR3 in amino acids: CASSVGGTTQETQYF. CDR3 DNA sequence: TGTGCCAGTAGTGTAGGGGGGACAACTCAAGAGACCCAGTACTTC.

The gene calls are TRBV29-1 and TRBJ2-3; TRBD2 might be the D (7 bases). V dropped 7 bases and J dropped 3 bases, with 11 bases sitting between them. The CDR3 spans 12 residues. Germline V gene sequence: CDR1 SQVTM, CDR2 ANQGSEA. This chain's CDR3 is CSAAGATDTQYF. CDR3 nucleotide sequence: TGCAGCGCCGCGGGGGCGACAGATACGCAGTATTTT.

Concerning this clone itself: Other DNA sequences of this sample code for an identical CDR3. The V and J genes are TRBV30 and TRBJ2-1, with D perhaps matching TRBD2 (5 bases). The CDR3 sequence is 14 residues long. Germline V CDR1 and CDR2: GTSNPN, SVGIG (reference sequence). Trimming cost V 5 bases and J 0 bases, with 11 bases left between them. The CDR3 loop is CAWASGSSYNEQFF. CDR3 coding DNA: TGTGCCTGGGCCTCTGGGAGCTCCTACAATGAGCAGTTCTTC.

The chain uses TRBV19 and TRBJ1-3, with D hard to call. Trimming took off 3 bases at V and 8 bases at J, with 5 bases between the two ends. The germline gives CDR1 LNHDA, CDR2 SQIVND (reference sequence). There are 11 residues in the CDR3. CDR3 region: CASSIWDTIYF. DNA for the CDR3: TGTGCCAGTAGTATTTGGGACACCATATATTTT.

The rearrangement links TRBV5-1 to TRBJ1-1, with D possibly being TRBD1 (6 bases). This CDR3 is 14 amino acids long. V was clipped by 4 bases and J by 1 base, with 11 bases between them. Germline CDR1 is SGHRS and CDR2 is YFSETQ. CDR3 DNA: TGCGCCAGCAGCGAGGGGGACACGAACACTGAAGCTTTCTTT. It specifies CASSEGDTNTEAFF.

This clone is a singleton in its sample. The genes are TRBV6-5 and TRBJ2-1; TRBD1 matches at 9 bases. CDR1 and CDR2 (germline): MNHEY, SVGAGI. V lost 1 base and J lost 7; bases outside the gene matches: 2. This CDR3 is 14 amino acids long. The CDR3 DNA reads as TGTGCCAGCAGTTACTGGGACAGGGCGAATGAGCAGTTCTTC. Translated, it gives CASSYWDRANEQFF.

This clone occurred once. The chain links TRBV10-2 to TRBJ2-6; TRBD1 matches at 7 bases. CDR1 and CDR2 from the germline V gene are WSHSY and SAAADI. CDR3 size: 17 residues. The V and J ends lost 4 bases and 2 bases, in that order; junction bases with no gene match: 8. The DNA for the CDR3 is TGCGCCAGCAGTGGACTAAACAGGGGTCCTGGGGCCAACGTCCTGACTTTC. It yields the protein CASSGLNRGPGANVLTF.

The chain is built from TRBV7-9 and TRBJ2-1, with D uncertain. Germline lookup yields CDR1 SEHNR and CDR2 FQNEAQ (reference sequence). The CDR3 has 15 residues. Trimming pared 5 bases from V and 0 bases from J, leaving 11 bases between. The chain's CDR3 is CASSPTPGSYNEQFF. The CDR3 nucleotides are TGTGCCAGCAGCCCCACCCCGGGCTCCTACAATGAGCAGTTCTTC.

This chain joins TRBV6-1 and TRBJ1-5, with D unresolved. V shed 3 bases and J shed 3 bases, with 15 bases lying between them. The CDR3 covers 16 residues. Germline-derived CDR1 and CDR2 are MNHNS and SASEGT. The CDR3 region has the DNA TGTGCCAGCAGTGAGGTTGCAACCGAGAACAATCAGCCCCAGCATTTT. This encodes CASSEVATENNQPQHF.

This chain joins TRBV11-1 and TRBJ1-4; TRBD1 might be the D (6 bases). Deletions cut 5 bases from V and 6 bases from J, with 16 bases between. From germline, CDR1 is SGHAT and CDR2 FQDESV (reference sequence). The CDR3 totals 15 residues. In DNA, the CDR3 is TGTGCCAGCAGCCTAGTACAGGGACGTTATGAAAAACTGTTTTTT. Encoded protein: CASSLVQGRYEKLFF.